Listed here are 5 T cell receptor beta chains from one sample, sequenced in a study of blood T cell repertoires in COVID-19. The method was immunoSEQ multiplex PCR; TCRdb's version includes in-frame clones alone and lacks a portion of them. This table holds about 120,000 clones, around 80% found once. The sample consisted of peripheral blood. The receptor source for this set is an elderly man with active or convalescent COVID-19.

The CDR3 loop reads CASSREAASLGSNQPQHF. The CDR3 region has the DNA TGTGCCAGTAGCAGGGAGGCTGCAAGTCTGGGGAGCAATCAGCCCCAGCATTTT. The V call is TRBV19, the J call TRBJ1-5, with D tentatively TRBD1 (5 bases). CDR3 length: 18 residues. Germline-derived CDR1 and CDR2 are LNHDA and SQIVND (reference sequence). The ends were cut back, 6 bases at V and 1 base at J, with 22 bases in the middle.

The V call is TRBV9, the J call TRBJ2-6, with D possibly TRBD2 on 5 matching bases. V was clipped by 4 bases and J by 2 bases, with 19 bases between them. The germline gives CDR1 SGDLS, CDR2 YYNGEE. This CDR3 contains 18 residues. CDR3 residues: CASSIRPVPEAGANVLTF. The CDR3 DNA sequence: TGTGCCAGCAGCATTCGGCCCGTCCCGGAGGCTGGGGCCAACGTCCTGACTTTC.

The V and J genes are TRBV7-9 and TRBJ2-6; 11 bases line up with TRBD1. V lost 5 bases and J lost 1; bases outside the gene matches: 7. The CDR3 is made up of 18 amino acids. Germline CDR1 and CDR2: SEHNR and FQNEAQ (reference sequence). The CDR3, as DNA: TGTGCCAGCAGCCAGGACAGGGGGCGTGAATCTGGGGCCAACGTCCTGACTTTC. Residues: CASSQDRGRESGANVLTF.

CDR3 in amino acids: CASSPQGGNTEAFF. The DNA for the CDR3 is TGTGCCAGCAGTCCTCAGGGTGGGAACACTGAAGCTTTCTTT. The chain joins TRBV6-1 to TRBJ1-1; TRBD1 might be the D (5 bases). Germline lookup yields CDR1 MNHNS and CDR2 SASEGT. This CDR3 spans 14 amino acids. The V gene lost 5 bases and the J gene lost 1 base, with 11 bases spanning the gap.

In regard to this clone: Mismatch with germline at one junction end may stem from a read error. CDR3 in DNA: TGTGCCGGCAGCTTAACGGCGTTACCGGGACAGGGGAACCGCATGAACACTGAAGCTTTCTTT. Protein: CAGSLTALPGQGNRMNTEAFF. This chain joins TRBV7-3 and TRBJ1-1, with 10 bases that match TRBD1. The CDR3 has 21 residues. Germline loops: CDR1 SGHTA, CDR2 FQGTGA.